The 18 T cell receptor beta chains listed next were all sequenced from one sample in a study of blood T cell repertoires in COVID-19. Generated by immunoSEQ multiplex PCR, the TCRdb table keeps only in-frame clones and is missing some. Of about 86,000 clones in the sample, about 85% are singletons; the top ten hold around 3.1%. Sequenced material: peripheral blood. These receptors were obtained from a man aged 50-60 years with acute or convalescent COVID-19.

The chain combines TRBV5-4 with TRBJ1-3; possible D gene TRBD1, 6 bases. The germline CDR1 and CDR2 sequences are SGHNT and YYREEE (reference sequence). The length of the CDR3 is 16 residues. The germline V and J ends were trimmed by 4 bases and 0 bases, with 14 bases remaining between them. CDR3 sequence reads: CASSAPQGRSGNTIYF. Written as DNA, the CDR3 is TGTGCCAGCAGCGCACCACAGGGTCGCTCTGGAAACACCATATATTTT.

The CDR3 region has the DNA TGTGCCAGCAGCTTAGGGGCGAGCGGGAGGACCCACACCGGGGAGCTGTTTTTT. Its translation: CASSLGASGRTHTGELFF. The chain links TRBV7-8 to TRBJ2-2, with TRBD2 identical over 9 bases. Germline values: CDR1 SGHVS, CDR2 FQNEAQ. V gave up 1 base and J gave up 3 bases; unmatched junction bases: 9. This CDR3 spans 18 amino acids.

Comment on this clone: The identical CDR3 is also encoded by other nucleotide sequences in the sample. The DNA for the CDR3 is TGCGCCAGCAGCCTAGGACTAGCGGGAGGGACAGATACGCAGTATTTT. As protein: CASSLGLAGGTDTQYF. The V call is TRBV5-1, the J call TRBJ2-3; TRBD2 matches at 15 bases. V was pared by 4 bases and J by 3 bases, with 3 bases of the junction left unmatched. CDR3 size: 16 residues. CDR1 is SGHRS and CDR2 is YFSETQ in the germline V gene.

The chain recombines TRBV6-5 with TRBJ2-3; 8 nucleotides agree with TRBD2. The CDR3 is made up of 14 amino acids. CDR1 is MNHEY and CDR2 is SVGAGI in the germline V gene. V was pared by 7 bases and J by 4 bases, with 7 bases of the junction left unmatched. CDR3 sequence reads: CASTGGGSADTQYF. The CDR3 DNA follows: TGTGCCAGCACCGGCGGGGGGAGCGCAGATACGCAGTATTTT.

V gene TRBV10-3 combines with J gene TRBJ1-6; D is undetermined. The V and J ends lost 0 bases and 6 bases respectively, with 6 bases between them. Germline CDR1 is ENHRY and CDR2 is SYGVKD. CDR3 length: 14 residues. For the CDR3, the DNA is TGTGCCATCAGTGAGTCCCCGGGTAATTCACCCCTCCACTTT. Protein product: CAISESPGNSPLHF.

This rearrangement joins TRBV28 to TRBJ1-2, with D unresolved. From germline, CDR1 is MDHEN and CDR2 SYDVKM. The CDR3 runs to 12 residues. Trimming removed 3 bases at V and 6 bases at J, with 8 bases between. CDR3 protein: CASSFRLDGYTF. The CDR3 DNA reads as TGTGCCAGCAGTTTTCGGTTGGATGGCTACACCTTC.

This chain uses TRBV5-1 with TRBJ2-2; 7 bases are a match to TRBD2. Germline assignment: CDR1 SGHRS and CDR2 YFSETQ. J was trimmed by 0 bases and V by 1 base; bases with no gene match: 3. The CDR3 runs to 16 residues. Written as DNA, the CDR3 is TGCGCCAGCAGCTTGAATCGGGGGGCGAACACCGGGGAGCTGTTTTTT. This codes for CASSLNRGANTGELFF.

The DNA for the CDR3 is TGTGCCAGCAGCCGGGACAGAAGCAATCAGCCCCAGCATTTT. Translating it yields CASSRDRSNQPQHF. The chain recombines TRBV28 with TRBJ1-5; TRBD1 agrees at 7 bases. CDR3 length equals 14 residues. CDR1 and CDR2 (germline): MDHEN, SYDVKM. J gave up 1 base and V 6 bases, and 3 bases lay outside the gene matches. Full variable domain (missing parts from reference TRBV28 and TRBJ1-5): DVKVTQSSRYLVKRTGEKVFLECVQDMDHENMFWYRQDPGLGLRLIYFSYDVKMKEKGDIPEGYSVSREKKERFSLILESASTNQTSMYLCASSRDRSNQPQHFGDGTRLSIL.

The rearrangement links TRBV5-4 to TRBJ2-1; 14 bases fit TRBD2. The length of the CDR3 is 18 residues. Trimming cost V 4 bases and J 7 bases; bases outside gene matches: 13. Germline loops: CDR1 SGHNT, CDR2 YYREEE (reference sequence). The CDR3 nucleotides are TGTGCCAGCAGCCAAAGGACTAGCGGGGGGCCCAGAATTAATGAGCAGTTCTTC. Amino acids: CASSQRTSGGPRINEQFF.

The J gene is TRBJ2-7, the V gene TRBV29-1; 8 bases fit TRBD1. The CDR3 spans 12 residues. CDR1 SQVTM and CDR2 ANQGSEA come from the germline V gene. In nucleotides, the CDR3 is TGCAGTTACTCCGGGACAGGCTACGAGCAGTACTTC. Its protein product is CSYSGTGYEQYF.

V and J are TRBV10-2 and TRBJ1-2, with D maybe TRBD1 (5 bases). Trimming stripped 7 bases from V and 6 bases from J, with 15 bases between. Germline loops: CDR1 WSHSY, CDR2 SAAADI. The CDR3 runs to 13 residues. CDR3 in amino acids: CASNPTGGHGYTF. The CDR3, as DNA: TGCGCCAGCAACCCGACCGGGGGTCATGGCTACACCTTC.

This chain joins TRBV11-2 and TRBJ1-1; 9 positions agree with TRBD1. This CDR3 is 17 amino acids long. J lost 2 bases, V lost 5 bases, and 12 bases had no gene match. CDR1 SGHAT and CDR2 FQNNGV come from the germline V gene. The CDR3 nucleotides read TGTGCCAGCAGCGCCGCCTTGACAGGGGGGACCAACACTGAAGCTTTCTTT. This codes for CASSAALTGGTNTEAFF.

This rearrangement joins TRBV9 to TRBJ1-2; the match to TRBD1 covers 7 bases. The ends lost 4 bases at V and 6 bases at J; junction bases unmatched: 9. Germline V gives CDR1 SGDLS, CDR2 YYNGEE. The CDR3 extends over 14 amino acids. The CDR3 loop reads CASSQRDSRNGYTF. In nucleotides, the CDR3 is TGTGCCAGCAGCCAAAGGGACAGTCGTAATGGCTACACCTTC.

J is TRBJ1-2 and V is TRBV6-5; 9 bases map to TRBD1. This CDR3 is 14 amino acids long. V shed 2 bases and J 8 bases; nucleotides not matched to a gene: 6. The germline V gene has CDR1 MNHEY and CDR2 SVGAGI. The CDR3 sequence: CASSYQGQGQGYTF. The CDR3, as DNA: TGTGCCAGCAGTTACCAGGGACAGGGCCAAGGCTACACCTTC.

In nucleotides, the CDR3 is TGTGCCAGCAGCAACAGACTAGCGGGGAGCACAGATACGCAGTATTTT. Amino acid sequence: CASSNRLAGSTDTQYF. V is TRBV5-4 and J is TRBJ2-3, with 11 nucleotides matching TRBD2. After removal of 4 bases from V and 0 bases from J, the junction contained 4 bases not matched to a gene. Per germline, CDR1 SGHNT and CDR2 YYREEE (reference sequence). The CDR3 loop spans 16 amino acids.

This chain joins TRBV6-2 or TRBV6-3 and TRBJ1-5; 9 bases fit TRBD1. The CDR3 sequence is 15 residues long. The junction had 7 bases not matched to a gene; V was cut back by 6 bases and J by 4 bases. Germline assignment: CDR1 MNHEY and CDR2 SVGEGT. CDR3: CASSLLGQGNQPQHF. The CDR3 nucleotides read TGTGCCAGCAGCCTCCTGGGACAGGGTAATCAGCCCCAGCATTTT.

The chain combines TRBV6-5 with TRBJ2-1, with 14 bases that match TRBD2. The germline CDR1 and CDR2 sequences are MNHEY and SVGAGI. The CDR3 sequence is 14 residues long. Germline trimming cut 8 bases from V and 8 bases from J; bases unmatched to any gene: 5. The CDR3 is CASRPGLAGDEQFF. As DNA, the CDR3 is TGTGCCAGCCGACCGGGACTAGCGGGGGATGAGCAGTTCTTC.

The chain has TRBV7-2 and TRBJ2-3, with TRBD2 matching 14 bases. With 4 bases clipped from V and 4 bases from J, the junction kept 1 base outside the gene matches. The CDR3 runs to 15 residues. Germline V lookup: CDR1 SGHTA, CDR2 FQGNSA. This CDR3 reads CASSWGLAGADTQYF. CDR3 bases: TGTGCCAGCAGCTGGGGACTAGCGGGAGCAGATACGCAGTATTTT.